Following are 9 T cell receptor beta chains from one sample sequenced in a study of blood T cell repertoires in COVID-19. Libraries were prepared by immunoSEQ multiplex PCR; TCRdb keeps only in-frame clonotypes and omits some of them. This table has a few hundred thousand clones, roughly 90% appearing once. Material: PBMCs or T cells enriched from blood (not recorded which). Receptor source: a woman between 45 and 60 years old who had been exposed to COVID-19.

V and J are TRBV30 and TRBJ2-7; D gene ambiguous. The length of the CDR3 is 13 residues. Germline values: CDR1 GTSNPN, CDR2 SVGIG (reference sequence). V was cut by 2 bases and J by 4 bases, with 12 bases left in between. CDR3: CAWSSNRYYEQYF. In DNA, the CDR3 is TGTGCCTGGAGTAGTAACAGATATTACGAGCAGTACTTC.

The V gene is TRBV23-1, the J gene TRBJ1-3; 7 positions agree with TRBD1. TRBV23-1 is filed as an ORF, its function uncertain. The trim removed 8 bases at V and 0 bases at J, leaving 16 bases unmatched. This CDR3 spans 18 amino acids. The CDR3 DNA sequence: TGCGCCAGCCGCGAGGGACAGAAGTCTTCGAGCTCTGGAAACACCATATATTTT. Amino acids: CASREGQKSSSSGNTIYF.

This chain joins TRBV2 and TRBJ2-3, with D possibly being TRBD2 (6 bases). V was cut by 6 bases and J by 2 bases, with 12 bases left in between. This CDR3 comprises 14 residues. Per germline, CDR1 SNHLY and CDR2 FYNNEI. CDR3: CASRRGPYTDTQYF. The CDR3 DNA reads TGTGCCAGCAGGCGGGGCCCCTACACAGATACGCAGTATTTT.

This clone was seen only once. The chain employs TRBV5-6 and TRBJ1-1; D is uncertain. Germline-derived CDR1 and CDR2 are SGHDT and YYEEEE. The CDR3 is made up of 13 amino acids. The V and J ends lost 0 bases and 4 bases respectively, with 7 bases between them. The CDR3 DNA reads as TGTGCCAGCAGCTTGGGGTTGAGCACTGAAGCTTTCTTT. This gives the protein CASSLGLSTEAFF. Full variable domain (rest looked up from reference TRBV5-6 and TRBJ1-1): DAGVTQSPTHLIKTRGQQVTLRCSPKSGHDTVSWYQQALGQGPQFIFQYYEEEERQRGNFPDRFSGHQFPNYSSELNVNALLLGDSALYLCASSLGLSTEAFFGQGTRLTVV.

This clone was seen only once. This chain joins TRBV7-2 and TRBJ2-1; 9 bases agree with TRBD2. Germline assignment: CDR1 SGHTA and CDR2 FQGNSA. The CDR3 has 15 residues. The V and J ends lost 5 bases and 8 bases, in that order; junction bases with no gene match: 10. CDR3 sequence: CASSSGAGGAYEQFF. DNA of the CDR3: TGTGCCAGCAGCAGTGGCGCGGGGGGGGCCTATGAGCAGTTCTTC.

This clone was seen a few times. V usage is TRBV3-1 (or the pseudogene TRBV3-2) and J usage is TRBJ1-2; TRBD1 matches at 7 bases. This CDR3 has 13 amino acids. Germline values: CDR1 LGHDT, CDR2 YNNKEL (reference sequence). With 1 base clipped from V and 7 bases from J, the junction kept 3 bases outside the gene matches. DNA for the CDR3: TGTGCCAGCAGCCAAGCCAGGGGGAGTGGCTACACCTTC. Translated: CASSQARGSGYTF.

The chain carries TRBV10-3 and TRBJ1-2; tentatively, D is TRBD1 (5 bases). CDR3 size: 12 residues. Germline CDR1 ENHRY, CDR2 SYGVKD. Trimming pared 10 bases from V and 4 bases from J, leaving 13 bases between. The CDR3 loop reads CATQTGGYGYTF. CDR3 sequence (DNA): TGTGCCACCCAAACGGGGGGCTATGGCTACACCTTC.

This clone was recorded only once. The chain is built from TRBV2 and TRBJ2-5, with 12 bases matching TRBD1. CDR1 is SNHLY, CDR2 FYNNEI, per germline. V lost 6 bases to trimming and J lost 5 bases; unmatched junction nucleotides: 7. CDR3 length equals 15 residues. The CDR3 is CASRTGTGGLETQYF. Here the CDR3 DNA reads TGTGCCAGCAGAACCGGGACAGGGGGCTTGGAGACCCAGTACTTC.

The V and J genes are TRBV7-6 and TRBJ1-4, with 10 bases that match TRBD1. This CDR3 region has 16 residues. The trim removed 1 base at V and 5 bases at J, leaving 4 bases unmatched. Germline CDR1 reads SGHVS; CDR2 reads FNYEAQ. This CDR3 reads CASSLVSGQGNEKLFF. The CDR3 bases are TGTGCCAGCAGCTTAGTTTCGGGACAGGGGAATGAAAAACTGTTTTTT.